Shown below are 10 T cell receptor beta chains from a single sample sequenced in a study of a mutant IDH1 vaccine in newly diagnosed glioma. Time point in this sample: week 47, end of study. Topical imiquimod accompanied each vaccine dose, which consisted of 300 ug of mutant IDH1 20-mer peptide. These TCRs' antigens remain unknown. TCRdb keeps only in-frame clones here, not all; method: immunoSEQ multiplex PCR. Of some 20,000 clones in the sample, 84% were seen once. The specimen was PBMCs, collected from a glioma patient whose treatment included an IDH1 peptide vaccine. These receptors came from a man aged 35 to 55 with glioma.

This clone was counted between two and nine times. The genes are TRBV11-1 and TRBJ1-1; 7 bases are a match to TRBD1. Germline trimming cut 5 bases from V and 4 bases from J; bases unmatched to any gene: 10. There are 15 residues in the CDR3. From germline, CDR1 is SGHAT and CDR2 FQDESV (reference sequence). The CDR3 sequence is CASSPGYRDSTEAFF. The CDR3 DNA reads TGTGCCAGCAGCCCCGGCTACAGGGACAGCACTGAAGCTTTCTTT. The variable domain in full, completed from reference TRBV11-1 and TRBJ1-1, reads EAEVAQSPRYKITEKSQAVAFWCDPISGHATLYWYRQILGQGPELLVQFQDESVVDDSQLPKDRFSAERLKGVDSTLKIQPAELGDSAMYLCASSPGYRDSTEAFFGQGTRLTVV.

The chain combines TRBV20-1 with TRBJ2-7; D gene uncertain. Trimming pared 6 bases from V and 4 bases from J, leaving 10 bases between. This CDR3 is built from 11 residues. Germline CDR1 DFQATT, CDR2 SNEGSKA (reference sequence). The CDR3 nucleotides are TGCAGTGCCCTCCGGCTGTACGAGCAGTACTTC. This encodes CSALRLYEQYF.

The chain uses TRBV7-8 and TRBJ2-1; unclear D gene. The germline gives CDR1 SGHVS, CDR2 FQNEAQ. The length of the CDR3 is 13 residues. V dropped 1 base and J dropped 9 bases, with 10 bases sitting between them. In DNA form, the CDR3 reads TGTGCCAGCAGCTTAGTGGCCTTCCCTGAGCAGTTCTTC. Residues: CASSLVAFPEQFF.

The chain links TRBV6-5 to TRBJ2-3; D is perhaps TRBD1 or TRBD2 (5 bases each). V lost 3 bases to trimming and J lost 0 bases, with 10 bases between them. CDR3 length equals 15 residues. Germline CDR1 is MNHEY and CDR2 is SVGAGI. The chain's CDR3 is CASSYRGGSTDTQYF. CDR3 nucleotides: TGTGCCAGCAGTTATCGGGGCGGGAGCACAGATACGCAGTATTTT.

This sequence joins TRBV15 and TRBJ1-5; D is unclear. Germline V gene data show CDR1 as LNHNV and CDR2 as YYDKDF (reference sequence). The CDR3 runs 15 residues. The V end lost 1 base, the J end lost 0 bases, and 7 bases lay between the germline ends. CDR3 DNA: TGTGCCACCAGCAGAGCCGTTTATAGCAATCAGCCCCAGCATTTT. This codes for CATSRAVYSNQPQHF.

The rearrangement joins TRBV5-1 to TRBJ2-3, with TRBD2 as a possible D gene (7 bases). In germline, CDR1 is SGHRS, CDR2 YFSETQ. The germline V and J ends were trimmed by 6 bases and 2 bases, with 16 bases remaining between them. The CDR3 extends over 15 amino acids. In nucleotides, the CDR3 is TGCGCCAGCAAGGGGGGGGAAGCGGCCACAGATACGCAGTATTTT. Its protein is CASKGGEAATDTQYF. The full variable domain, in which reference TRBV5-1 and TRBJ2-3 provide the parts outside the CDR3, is KAGVTQTPRYLIKTRGQQVTLSCSPISGHRSVSWYQQTPGQGLQFLFEYFSETQRNKGNFPGRFSGRQFSNSRSEMNVSTLELGDSALYLCASKGGEAATDTQYFGPGTRLTVL.

CDR3 amino acids: CASGLRYEQFF. The CDR3 DNA reads TGTGCCAGCGGCCTCAGGTATGAGCAGTTCTTC. The V and J genes are TRBV28 and TRBJ2-1; no definite D call. Germline lookup yields CDR1 MDHEN and CDR2 SYDVKM. Trimming took off 8 bases at V and 8 bases at J, with 10 bases between the two ends. This CDR3 region has 11 residues.

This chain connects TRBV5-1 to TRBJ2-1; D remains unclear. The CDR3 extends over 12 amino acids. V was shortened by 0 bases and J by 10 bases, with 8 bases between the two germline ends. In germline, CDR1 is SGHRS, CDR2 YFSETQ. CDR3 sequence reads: CASSLAFREQFF. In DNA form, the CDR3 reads TGCGCCAGCAGCTTGGCGTTCAGAGAGCAGTTCTTC.

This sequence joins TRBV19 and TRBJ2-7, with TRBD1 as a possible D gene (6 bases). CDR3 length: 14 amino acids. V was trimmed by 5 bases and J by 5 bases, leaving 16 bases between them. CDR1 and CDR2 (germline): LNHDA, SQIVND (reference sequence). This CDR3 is CASSLQSGHHEQYF. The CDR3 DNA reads TGTGCCAGTAGTTTACAATCGGGACACCACGAGCAGTACTTC.

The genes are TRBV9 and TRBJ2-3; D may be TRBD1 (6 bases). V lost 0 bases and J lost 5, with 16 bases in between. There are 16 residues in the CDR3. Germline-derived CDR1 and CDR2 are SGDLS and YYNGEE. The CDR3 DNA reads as TGTGCCAGCAGCGTAGCCCTAACAGGGTTTGGAGATACGCAGTATTTT. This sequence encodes CASSVALTGFGDTQYF.